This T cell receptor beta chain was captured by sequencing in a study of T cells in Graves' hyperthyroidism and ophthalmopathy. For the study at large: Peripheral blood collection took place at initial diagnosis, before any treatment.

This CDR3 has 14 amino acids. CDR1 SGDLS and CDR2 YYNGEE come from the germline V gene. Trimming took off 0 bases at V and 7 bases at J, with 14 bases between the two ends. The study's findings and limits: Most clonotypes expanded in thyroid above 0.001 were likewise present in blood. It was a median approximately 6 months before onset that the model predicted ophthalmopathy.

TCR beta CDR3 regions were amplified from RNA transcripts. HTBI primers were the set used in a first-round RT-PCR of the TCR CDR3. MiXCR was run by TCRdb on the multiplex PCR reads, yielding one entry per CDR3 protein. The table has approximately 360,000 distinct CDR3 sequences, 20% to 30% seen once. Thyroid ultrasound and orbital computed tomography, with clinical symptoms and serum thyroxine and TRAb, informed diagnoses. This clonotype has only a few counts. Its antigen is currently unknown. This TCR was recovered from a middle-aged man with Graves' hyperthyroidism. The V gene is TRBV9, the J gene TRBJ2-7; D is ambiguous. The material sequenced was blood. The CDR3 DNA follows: TGTGCCAGCAGCGTAGGCCAGGATTCTGTAGAGCAGTACTTC. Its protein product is CASSVGQDSVEQYF.